The 19 T cell receptor beta chains below come from one sample, sequenced in a study of blood T cell repertoires in COVID-19. TCRdb's table, derived via immunoSEQ multiplex PCR, lists solely in-frame clones and lacks some. Of some 200,000 clones listed, around 90% are singletons. Sequencing used peripheral blood. Receptors were obtained from a man aged 18 to 30 with active or convalescent COVID-19.

This clone was recorded only once. The rearrangement links TRBV6-1 to TRBJ2-1, with 11 bases lining up with TRBD2. Germline lookup yields CDR1 MNHNS and CDR2 SASEGT. The V segment lost 3 bases and the J segment 6 bases; nucleotides outside the gene matches: 4. CDR3 length: 15 amino acids. In DNA form, the CDR3 reads TGTGCCAGCAGTGACCCGACTAGCGGGATCAATGAGCAGTTCTTC. Its protein product is CASSDPTSGINEQFF.

The sample holds one count of this clone. The chain carries TRBV2 and TRBJ1-1; 8 positions agree with TRBD1. The CDR3 is 14 residues long. The V segment lost 8 bases and the J segment 5 bases; nucleotides outside the gene matches: 10. The germline V gene encodes CDR1 SNHLY and CDR2 FYNNEI. CDR3 nucleotides: TGTGCCAGCCTACCCCGGGACAGGCTAACTGAAGCTTTCTTT. Translating it yields CASLPRDRLTEAFF. Supplemented by reference TRBV2 and TRBJ1-1, the full variable domain reads EPEVTQTPSHQVTQMGQEVILRCVPISNHLYFYWYRQILGQKVEFLVSFYNNEISEKSEIFDDQFSVERPDGSNFTLKIRSTKLEDSAMYFCASLPRDRLTEAFFGQGTRLTVV.

This clone was counted once. The genes are TRBV28 and TRBJ2-3; 9 bases are shared with TRBD2. The germline CDR1 and CDR2 sequences are MDHEN and SYDVKM. The junction had 6 bases not matched to a gene; V was cut back by 2 bases and J by 3 bases. The CDR3 has 16 residues. The CDR3 coding sequence is TGTGCCAGCAGTTTACCGGGACTAGCTGAGACAGATACGCAGTATTTT. It encodes CASSLPGLAETDTQYF.

The rearrangement joins TRBV14 to TRBJ2-7; 7 bases are a match to TRBD2. Trimming at V came to 1 base and at J to 7 bases, leaving 10 bases not matched to a gene. This CDR3 spans 15 amino acids. Germline CDR1 and CDR2: SGHDN and FVKESK. The CDR3 region has the DNA TGTGCCAGCAGCCAAGGGGACCTTGGGGAGGGGGAGCAGTACTTC. This encodes CASSQGDLGEGEQYF.

The V gene is TRBV18, the J gene TRBJ2-2; 7 bases are shared with TRBD1. CDR3 length: 16 amino acids. J gave up 0 bases and V 4 bases, and 5 bases lay outside the gene matches. In germline, CDR1 is KGHSH, CDR2 LQKENI. In nucleotides, the CDR3 is TGTGCCAGCTCACAAGACAGGGCCGCGAACACCGGGGAGCTGTTTTTT. This translates into CASSQDRAANTGELFF.

The chain recombines TRBV6-5 with TRBJ1-5, with TRBD1 identical over 7 bases. The germline V gene encodes CDR1 MNHEY and CDR2 SVGAGI. V gave up 6 bases and J gave up 3 bases; unmatched junction bases: 5. The CDR3 is made up of 14 amino acids. The CDR3 region is CASRRDRLNQPQHF. CDR3 bases: TGTGCCAGCAGAAGGGACAGACTCAATCAGCCCCAGCATTTT.

The V and J genes are TRBV18 and TRBJ1-5, with a possible D match to TRBD1 (5 bases). The CDR3 covers 17 residues. The V end was cut by 4 bases, the J end by 1 base, with 17 bases between. In germline, CDR1 is KGHSH, CDR2 LQKENI. The CDR3 region is CASSRRLIGGSNQPQHF. The CDR3 DNA is TGTGCCAGCTCACGACGGCTAATTGGGGGGAGCAATCAGCCCCAGCATTTT.

The chain is built from TRBV3-1 (or the pseudogene TRBV3-2) and TRBJ2-7; 9 nucleotides agree with TRBD1. The germline gives CDR1 LGHDT, CDR2 YNNKEL (reference sequence). This CDR3 spans 14 amino acids. The J segment lost 4 bases and the V segment lost 7 bases, leaving 8 bases of the junction unmatched. The CDR3 DNA follows: TGTGCCAGCATCACCGGGACAGGGATTTACGAGCAGTACTTC. It specifies CASITGTGIYEQYF.

The chain combines TRBV5-4 with TRBJ1-2; TRBD1 agrees at 9 bases. After removal of 4 bases from V and 8 bases from J, the junction contained 15 bases not matched to a gene. Germline loops: CDR1 SGHNT, CDR2 YYREEE (reference sequence). This CDR3 contains 16 residues. As DNA, the CDR3 is TGTGCCAGCAGCCTAACCTTCCGGGACAGGGCCCGCGGCTACACCTTC. It translates to CASSLTFRDRARGYTF.

The gene calls are TRBV24-1 and TRBJ2-1; 11 bases are shared with TRBD1. The CDR3 loop spans 16 amino acids. In germline, CDR1 is KGHDR, CDR2 SFDVKD. With 4 bases clipped from V and 8 bases from J, the junction kept 9 bases outside the gene matches. The CDR3 sequence: CATSEVGTGGIDEQFF. The CDR3, as DNA: TGTGCCACCAGTGAGGTCGGGACAGGGGGGATCGATGAGCAGTTCTTC.

The chain carries TRBV6-5 and TRBJ1-5; D is uncertain. Trimming cost V 6 bases and J 4 bases, with 7 bases left between them. The CDR3 runs to 12 residues. Germline V gives CDR1 MNHEY, CDR2 SVGAGI. CDR3 sequence reads: CASSQQNQPQHF. The CDR3 DNA reads as TGTGCCAGCAGCCAACAAAATCAGCCCCAGCATTTT.

The V call is TRBV2, the J call TRBJ1-2; 9 bases fit TRBD1. CDR1 is SNHLY, CDR2 FYNNEI, per germline. V trimming: 6 bases; J trimming: 3 bases; junction bases outside the gene matches: 8. The CDR3 is 15 amino acids. CDR3 bases: TGTGCCAGCAGAGACAGGACAGGGGCCGACTATGGCTACACCTTC. Translating gives CASRDRTGADYGYTF.

This sequence joins TRBV4-2 and TRBJ2-3; TRBD2 agrees at 10 bases. Looked up from germline, CDR1 is LGHNA and CDR2 is YNFKEQ. The CDR3 is made up of 18 amino acids. The V and J ends lost 0 bases and 2 bases, in that order; junction bases with no gene match: 8. DNA of the CDR3: TGTGCCAGCAGCCAAGAAGGACTAGCGGCCCTCGTCACAGATACGCAGTATTTT. Its protein product is CASSQEGLAALVTDTQYF.

J is TRBJ1-1 and V is TRBV6-5; D remains unclear. The CDR3 spans 12 residues. Germline V CDR1 and CDR2: MNHEY, SVGAGI. Trimming cost V 6 bases and J 1 base, with 6 bases left between them. The CDR3 loop is CASRTGNTEAFF. The CDR3 coding sequence is TGTGCCAGCAGGACGGGGAACACTGAAGCTTTCTTT.

The rearrangement joins TRBV6-4 to TRBJ2-1; a weak D match, TRBD2 (5 bases). The germline CDR1 and CDR2 sequences are MRHNA and SNTAGT. With 6 bases removed from V and 8 bases from J, the gap between germline ends came to 14 bases. This CDR3 comprises 13 residues. CDR3 nucleotides: TGTGCCAGCAGAGGTGGTCCCGGGGATGAGCAGTTCTTC. Translated, it gives CASRGGPGDEQFF.

The CDR3 DNA follows: TGTGCCTTGGGGGCAGCACCCCTCCACTTT. Translation gives CALGAAPLHF. J is TRBJ1-6 and V is TRBV30; a weak D match, TRBD1 (6 bases). The CDR3 is made up of 10 amino acids. Germline V CDR1 and CDR2: GTSNPN, SVGIG (reference sequence). V was clipped by 7 bases and J by 11 bases, with 9 bases between them.

V gene TRBV15 combines with J gene TRBJ2-1; maybe TRBD2 (6 bases). The CDR3 consists of 15 residues. V dropped 5 bases and J dropped 5 bases, with 16 bases sitting between them. Germline loops: CDR1 LNHNV, CDR2 YYDKDF (reference sequence). The CDR3 nucleotides are TGTGCCACCAGCGCTAGCGCAGGCGTCAACAATGAGCAGTTCTTC. Its translation: CATSASAGVNNEQFF.

The chain has TRBV15 and TRBJ1-5; 10 bases align to TRBD1. V lost 3 bases and J lost 0; bases outside the gene matches: 11. The germline CDR1 and CDR2 sequences are LNHNV and YYDKDF (reference sequence). The CDR3 totals 19 residues. The CDR3 sequence: CATSSDRDRGVYSNQPQHF. The CDR3 region has the DNA TGTGCCACCAGCAGCGACCGGGACAGGGGCGTCTATAGCAATCAGCCCCAGCATTTT.

The chain couples TRBV6-1 to TRBJ1-2, with 8 bases identical to TRBD1. CDR1 is MNHNS, CDR2 SASEGT, per germline. Trimming removed 0 bases from V and 4 bases from J; junction bases left unmatched: 4. This CDR3 region has 15 residues. For the CDR3, the DNA is TGTGCCAGCAGTGAAGCGCTCAGGGGGCTCTATGGCTACACCTTC. Amino acid sequence: CASSEALRGLYGYTF.